A selection of T cell receptor beta chains follows, all from one sample in a study of blood T cell repertoires in COVID-19. The data were produced by immunoSEQ multiplex PCR, yet TCRdb's version contains in-frame clones alone and is incomplete. The sample lists approximately 160,000 clones; approximately 80% were seen once. Sample: peripheral blood. Receptor source: a woman aged 60-75 years with acute or convalescent COVID-19. CDR3s include the opening cysteine and the closing phenylalanine or tryptophan. D genes are given only for firm matches. Rows give clone size only sometimes, using once, few, many, or a class for an expanded clone.

>TRBD1|.|TRBJ1-2|TRBV3-1/TRBV3-2
TGTGCCAGCAGCCATGCCGGCCCCCGACAGGGGGACTATGGCTACACCTTC
CASSHAGPRQGDYGYTF
>.|.|TRBJ1-4|TRBV27
TGTGCCAGCAGTCCAACAGCCTATCGGTTCAGTAGAACTAATGAAAAACTGTTTTTT
CASSPTAYRFSRTNEKLFF
>TRBD1|.|TRBJ1-5|TRBV6-2/TRBV6-3
TGTGCCAGCAGTTACACGGCGACAGGGGGCGTAGGGCCCCAGCATTTT
CASSYTATGGVGPQHF
>TRBD2|.|TRBJ2-7|TRBV3-1/TRBV3-2
TGTGCCAGCAGCCAAGGTGCACTAGCGGGGGGTAAGCAGTACTTC
CASSQGALAGGKQYF
>TRBD1|.|TRBJ1-2|TRBV6-5
TGTGCCAGCAGGCAGACAGGGAACTATGGCTACACCTTC
CASRQTGNYGYTF
>TRBD1|.|TRBJ2-5|TRBV11-2
TGTGCCAGCAGCATCCGGACAGGAGAGACCCAGTACTTC
CASSIRTGETQYF
>.|.|TRBJ1-1|TRBV6-5
TGTGCCAGCGGTCTAGCGGGGGCAGGCACTGAAGCTTTCTTT
CASGLAGAGTEAFF
>.|once|TRBJ1-5|TRBV15
TGTGCCACCAGCAGGAGGACGGGACCCCAGCATTTT
CATSRRTGPQHF
>TRBD1|.|TRBJ2-3|TRBV7-2
TGTGCCAGCAGCCAACAGGACAGGGGTACGCAGTATTTT
CASSQQDRGTQYF
>.|.|TRBJ2-2|TRBV27
TGTGCCAGCACTGTCAGGGCGAACACCGGGGAGCTGTTTTTT
CASTVRANTGELFF
>.|.|TRBJ1-5|TRBV3-1/TRBV3-2
TGTGCCAGCAGCCAAGGGGGCAGGAATCAGCCCCAGCATTTT
CASSQGGRNQPQHF
>TRBD1|few|TRBJ1-6|TRBV6-5
TGTGCCAGCATCCCGGACAGGGTAATCTCACCCCTCCACTTT
CASIPDRVISPLHF
>TRBD1|few|TRBJ1-3|TRBV10-3
TGTGCCATCAGTGGCCCCCGACAGGGGCGGGGAAACACCATATATTTT
CAISGPRQGRGNTIYF
>TRBD1|.|TRBJ1-2|TRBV6-6
TGTGCCAGCAGTCTACAGGGGTCGAACTATGGCTACACCTTC
CASSLQGSNYGYTF
>.|.|TRBJ1-1|TRBV7-9
TGTGCCAGCAGCCGGTCGATTGAGGTCGGGATGGGTGAAGCTTTCTTT
CASSRSIEVGMGEAFF
>.|.|TRBJ2-2|TRBV28
TGTGCCAGCAGTCAAGCCGGACAAACCGGGGAGCTGTTTTTT
CASSQAGQTGELFF
>TRBD2|.|TRBJ2-3|TRBV19
TGTGCCAGTAGTATAGGGAGCGGGGGGAACACAGATACGCAGTATTTT
CASSIGSGGNTDTQYF
>.|few|TRBJ1-2|TRBV12-3/TRBV12-4
TGTGCCAGCAGTTTGACAGCTAACTATGGCTACACCTTC
CASSLTANYGYTF
>TRBD1|.|TRBJ1-5|TRBV7-9
TGTGCCAGCAGCTCCGACAGGGGCAGCAATCAGCCCCAGCATTTT
CASSSDRGSNQPQHF
>TRBD2|.|TRBJ2-7|TRBV6-1
TGTGCCAGCAGTGAAGCCCGGGGGGGCCCTTACGAGCAGTACTTC
CASSEARGGPYEQYF
>TRBD1|once|TRBJ2-5|TRBV7-2
TGTGCCAGCAGCTTTTTCTCGACAGGGGAGGAGACCCAGTACTTC
CASSFFSTGEETQYF
>TRBD1|.|TRBJ1-1|TRBV30
TGTGCCTGGAGTGGGATTGGACAGGGAAAAACTGAAGCTTTCTTT
CAWSGIGQGKTEAFF
>.|.|TRBJ2-7|TRBV27
TGTGCCACCTCCCTACTGCCCTCCTACGAGCAGTACTTC
CATSLLPSYEQYF
>TRBD1|.|TRBJ1-2|TRBV15
TGTGCCACCAGCAGAGATGGCCGGGACAGGGGTGGCTACACCTTC
CATSRDGRDRGGYTF
>TRBD1|.|TRBJ1-1|TRBV28
TGTGCCAGCAGTCCATACAGGGGGGACACTGAAGCTTTCTTT
CASSPYRGDTEAFF
>TRBD1|.|TRBJ1-5|TRBV5-6
TGTGCCAGCAGCTCGCAGCGACGACAGGGACACAGCAATCAGCCCCAGCATTTT
CASSSQRRQGHSNQPQHF
>TRBD2|.|TRBJ2-5|TRBV7-6
TGTGCCAGCATCCCCTCCCTAGCGGGGGGGAACCAAGAGACCCAGTACTTC
CASIPSLAGGNQETQYF
>.|.|TRBJ1-5|TRBV6-5
TGTGCCAGCAAGCCCGGGAGGGTGAGCAATCAGCCCCAGCATTTT
CASKPGRVSNQPQHF
>.|.|TRBJ1-4|TRBV4-1
TGCGCCAGCAGCCAGGGAGGGAAAACTAATGAAAAACTGTTTTTT
CASSQGGKTNEKLFF
>TRBD2|.|TRBJ2-2|TRBV27
TGTGCCAGCAGTTTCCATTTACTAGCGGGGGGAATGGGCACCGGGGAGCTGTTTTTT
CASSFHLLAGGMGTGELFF
>.|.|TRBJ1-6|TRBV11-2
TGTGCCAGCAGCTTAGGCCCAGGTGGTATTTCACCCCTCCACTTT
CASSLGPGGISPLHF
>TRBD1|.|TRBJ1-2|TRBV3-1/TRBV3-2
TGTGCCAGCAGCCGAGGGACAGGGCAAAACTATGGCTACACCTTC
CASSRGTGQNYGYTF
>TRBD1|few|TRBJ2-7|TRBV18
TGTGCCAGCTCAACTACGGGACAGCCCTACGAGCAGTACTTC
CASSTTGQPYEQYF
>.|once|TRBJ1-4|TRBV5-6
TGTGCCAGCGGCTGGGCGGGGTTACTCTCGGATGAAAAACTGTTTTTT
CASGWAGLLSDEKLFF
>.|.|TRBJ1-1|TRBV6-5
TGTGCCAGCAGTTCCGGGGGAATCACTGAAGCTTTCTTT
CASSSGGITEAFF
>.|.|TRBJ1-5|TRBV28
TGTGCCAGCAGTCCACCCCCCGGTGGCAGGGGACGTTATAGCAATCAGCCCCAGCATTTT
CASSPPPGGRGRYSNQPQHF
>TRBD1|.|TRBJ1-4|TRBV14
TGTGCCAGCAGCCAGCCCGGACAGGGGAGGAATGAAAAACTGTTTTTT
CASSQPGQGRNEKLFF
>.|.|TRBJ1-2|TRBV11-2
TGTGCCAGCAGCCCCGGACAGTACTATGGCTACACCTTC
CASSPGQYYGYTF
>.|.|TRBJ2-4|TRBV12-3/TRBV12-4
TGTGCCAGCAGTGGAGGAGTCCCCGGGATCCAGTACTTC
CASSGGVPGIQYF
>.|.|TRBJ2-2|TRBV24-1
TGTGCCACCAGTGATGCGACCCGGAGGGACGGGGAGCTGTTTTTT
CATSDATRRDGELFF
>.|.|TRBJ2-7|TRBV6-1
TGTGCCAGCAGTGAACCTGGGGCGAAGGCGTACGAGCAGTACTTC
CASSEPGAKAYEQYF
>TRBD1|.|TRBJ2-1|TRBV19
TGTGCCAGTAGTTCCACTTACCGGGACAGGGGAGGTAATGAGCAGTTCTTC
CASSSTYRDRGGNEQFF
>TRBD1|few|TRBJ1-2|TRBV29-1
TGCAGCGTTGTAGATGCTTCGCGACAGGGTAATGGCTACACCTTC
CSVVDASRQGNGYTF
>.|.|TRBJ1-2|TRBV7-2
TGTGCCAGCAGTTCAACCGGGGGACTAGGCTACACCTTC
CASSSTGGLGYTF
>TRBD1|.|TRBJ2-2|TRBV6-5
TGTGCCAGCAGTCTCGGGACAGGGGACACCGGGGAGCTGTTTTTT
CASSLGTGDTGELFF